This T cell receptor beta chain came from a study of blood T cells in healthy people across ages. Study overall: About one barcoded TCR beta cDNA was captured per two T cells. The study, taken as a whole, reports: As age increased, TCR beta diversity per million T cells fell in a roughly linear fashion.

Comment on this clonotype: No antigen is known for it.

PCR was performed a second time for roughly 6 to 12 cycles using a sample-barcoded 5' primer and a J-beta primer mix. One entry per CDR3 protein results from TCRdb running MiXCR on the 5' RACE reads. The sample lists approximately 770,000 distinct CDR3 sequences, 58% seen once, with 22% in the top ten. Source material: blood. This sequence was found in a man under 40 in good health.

CDR3 nucleotide sequence: TGTGCCAGCAGTGATACAGGGAGCAATGAGCAGTTCTTC. This translates into CASSDTGSNEQFF. J is TRBJ2-1 and V is TRBV6-5; tentative D call: TRBD1 (6 bases). The CDR3 is 13 residues long. CDR1 and CDR2 (germline): MNHEY, SVGAGI. V lost 5 bases to trimming and J lost 6 bases, with 11 bases between them.